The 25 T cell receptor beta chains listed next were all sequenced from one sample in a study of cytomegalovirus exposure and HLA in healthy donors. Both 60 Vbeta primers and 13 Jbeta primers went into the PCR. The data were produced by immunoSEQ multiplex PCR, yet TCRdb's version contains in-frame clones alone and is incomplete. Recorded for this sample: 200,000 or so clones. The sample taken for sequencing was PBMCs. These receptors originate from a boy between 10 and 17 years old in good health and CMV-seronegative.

Here the CDR3 reads CAWIQGSYTEAFF. In DNA, the CDR3 is TGTGCCTGGATCCAGGGGTCGTACACTGAAGCTTTCTTT. The V gene is TRBV30, the J gene TRBJ1-1; D possibly corresponds to TRBD1 (6 bases). V lost 4 bases, J lost 3 bases, and 12 bases lay in between. Germline-derived CDR1 and CDR2 are GTSNPN and SVGIG (reference sequence). The CDR3 runs to 13 residues. The full variable domain, rest sourced from reference TRBV30 and TRBJ1-1, is SQTIHQWPATLVQPVGSPLSLECTVEGTSNPNLYWYRQAAGRGLQLLFYSVGIGQISSEVPQNLSASRPQDRQFILSSKKLLLSDSGFYLCAWIQGSYTEAFFGQGTRLTVV.

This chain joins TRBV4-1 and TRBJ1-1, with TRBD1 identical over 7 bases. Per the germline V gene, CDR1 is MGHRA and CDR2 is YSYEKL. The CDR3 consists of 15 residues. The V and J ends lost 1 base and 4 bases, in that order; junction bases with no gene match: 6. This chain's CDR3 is CASSQGKGAGTEAFF. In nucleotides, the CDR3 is TGCGCCAGCAGCCAAGGGAAGGGGGCCGGCACTGAAGCTTTCTTT.

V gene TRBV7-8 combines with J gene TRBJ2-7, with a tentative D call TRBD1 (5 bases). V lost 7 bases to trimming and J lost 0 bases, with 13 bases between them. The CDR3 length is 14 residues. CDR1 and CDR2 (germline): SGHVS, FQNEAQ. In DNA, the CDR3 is TGTGCCAGCATCGCTTATAGGGGCTCCTACGAGCAGTACTTC. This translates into CASIAYRGSYEQYF.

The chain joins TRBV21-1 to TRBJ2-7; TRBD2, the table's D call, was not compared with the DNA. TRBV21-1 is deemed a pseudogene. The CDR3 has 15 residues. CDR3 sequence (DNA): TGTGCCAGCAGCAAAGGACTAGCGGAGCCGGGCGAGCAGTACTTC. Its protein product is CASSKGLAEPGEQYF.

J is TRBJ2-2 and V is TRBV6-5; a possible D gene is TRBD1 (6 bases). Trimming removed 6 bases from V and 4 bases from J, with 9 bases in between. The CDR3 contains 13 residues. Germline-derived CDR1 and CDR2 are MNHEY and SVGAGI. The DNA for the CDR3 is TGTGCCAGCAGACAGGGATTCACCGGGGAGCTGTTTTTT. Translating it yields CASRQGFTGELFF.

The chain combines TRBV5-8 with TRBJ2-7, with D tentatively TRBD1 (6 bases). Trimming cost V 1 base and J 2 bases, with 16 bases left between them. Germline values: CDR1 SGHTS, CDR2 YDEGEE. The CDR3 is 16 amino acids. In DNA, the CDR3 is TGTGCCAGCAGCTTGCGATCCAGGGGCCCCACCTACGAGCAGTACTTC. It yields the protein CASSLRSRGPTYEQYF.

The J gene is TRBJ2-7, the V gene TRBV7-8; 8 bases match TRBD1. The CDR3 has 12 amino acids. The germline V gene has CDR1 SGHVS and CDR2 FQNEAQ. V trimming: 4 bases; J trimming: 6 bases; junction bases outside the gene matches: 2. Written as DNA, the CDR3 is TGTGCCAGCAGCTCAGGGGGCCGCGAGCAGTACTTC. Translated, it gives CASSSGGREQYF.

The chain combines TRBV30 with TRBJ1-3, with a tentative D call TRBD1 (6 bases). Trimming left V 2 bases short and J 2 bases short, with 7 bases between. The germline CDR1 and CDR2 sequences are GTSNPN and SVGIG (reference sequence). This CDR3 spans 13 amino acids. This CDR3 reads CAWSYRAGNTIYF. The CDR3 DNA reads TGTGCCTGGAGTTACAGGGCTGGAAACACCATATATTTT.

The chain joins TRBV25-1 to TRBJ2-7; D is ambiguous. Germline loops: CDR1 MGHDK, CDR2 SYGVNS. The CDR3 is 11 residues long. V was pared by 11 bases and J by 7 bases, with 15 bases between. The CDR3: CARTRAREQYF. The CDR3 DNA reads TGTGCCCGCACCCGAGCCCGGGAGCAGTACTTC.

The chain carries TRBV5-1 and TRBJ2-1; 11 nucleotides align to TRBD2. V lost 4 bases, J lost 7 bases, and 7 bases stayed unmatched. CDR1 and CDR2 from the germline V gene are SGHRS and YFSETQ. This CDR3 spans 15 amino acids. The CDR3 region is CASSPSGGSVNEQFF. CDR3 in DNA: TGCGCCAGCAGCCCTAGCGGGGGGTCCGTTAATGAGCAGTTCTTC.

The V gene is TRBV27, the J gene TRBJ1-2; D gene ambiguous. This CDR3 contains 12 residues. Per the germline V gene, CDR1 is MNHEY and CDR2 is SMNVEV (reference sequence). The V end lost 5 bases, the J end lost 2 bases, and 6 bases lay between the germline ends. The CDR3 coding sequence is TGTGCCAGCAGTCCGGGAAACTATGGCTACACCTTC. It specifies CASSPGNYGYTF.

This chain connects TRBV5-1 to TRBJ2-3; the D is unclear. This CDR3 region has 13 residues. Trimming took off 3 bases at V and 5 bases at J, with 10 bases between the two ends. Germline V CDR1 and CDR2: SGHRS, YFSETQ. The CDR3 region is CASSSSRGDTQYF. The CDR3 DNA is TGCGCCAGCAGCTCTTCTCGCGGAGATACGCAGTATTTT. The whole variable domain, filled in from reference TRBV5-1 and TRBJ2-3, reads KAGVTQTPRYLIKTRGQQVTLSCSPISGHRSVSWYQQTPGQGLQFLFEYFSETQRNKGNFPGRFSGRQFSNSRSEMNVSTLELGDSALYLCASSSSRGDTQYFGPGTRLTVL.

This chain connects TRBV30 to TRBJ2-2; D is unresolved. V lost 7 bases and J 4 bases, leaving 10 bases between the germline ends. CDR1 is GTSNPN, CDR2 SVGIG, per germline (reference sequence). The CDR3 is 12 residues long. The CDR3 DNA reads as TGTGCCTCTACGTTCACCACCGGGGAGCTGTTTTTT. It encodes CASTFTTGELFF.

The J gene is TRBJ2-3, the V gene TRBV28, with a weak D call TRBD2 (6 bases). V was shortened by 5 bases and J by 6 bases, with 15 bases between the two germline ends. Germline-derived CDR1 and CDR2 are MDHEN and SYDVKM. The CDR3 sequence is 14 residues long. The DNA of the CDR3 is TGTGCCAGCAGTGAAGGGAGGACCGGGGATACGCAGTATTTT. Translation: CASSEGRTGDTQYF.

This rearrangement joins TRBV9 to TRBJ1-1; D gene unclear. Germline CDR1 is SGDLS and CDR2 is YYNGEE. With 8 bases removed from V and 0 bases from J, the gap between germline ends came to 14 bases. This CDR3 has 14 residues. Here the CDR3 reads CASSSSSLNTEAFF. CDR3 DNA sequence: TGTGCCAGTAGTAGTTCGTCGCTGAACACTGAAGCTTTCTTT.

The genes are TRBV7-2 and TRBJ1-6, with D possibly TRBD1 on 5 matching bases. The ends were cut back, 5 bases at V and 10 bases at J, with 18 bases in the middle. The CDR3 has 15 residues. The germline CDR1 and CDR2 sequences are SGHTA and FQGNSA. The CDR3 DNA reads TGTGCCAGCAGCATTACAGGTTTAGACCCGTCACCCCTCCACTTT. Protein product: CASSITGLDPSPLHF.

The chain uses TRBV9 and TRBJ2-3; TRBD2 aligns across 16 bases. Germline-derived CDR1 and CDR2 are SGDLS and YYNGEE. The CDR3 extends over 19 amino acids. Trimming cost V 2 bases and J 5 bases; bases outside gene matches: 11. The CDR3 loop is CASSVRSGTSGGAVDTQYF. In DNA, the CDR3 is TGTGCCAGCAGCGTGCGTTCCGGGACTAGCGGGGGGGCGGTAGATACGCAGTATTTT.

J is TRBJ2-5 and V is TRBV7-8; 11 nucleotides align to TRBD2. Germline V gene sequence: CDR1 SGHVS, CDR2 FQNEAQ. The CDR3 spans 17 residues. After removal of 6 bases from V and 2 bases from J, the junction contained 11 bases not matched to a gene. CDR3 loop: CASSYRRLAGPQETQYF. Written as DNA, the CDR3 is TGTGCCAGCAGTTATAGAAGACTAGCGGGGCCACAAGAGACCCAGTACTTC. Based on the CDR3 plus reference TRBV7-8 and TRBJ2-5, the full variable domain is GAGVSQSPRYKVAKRGQDVALRCDPISGHVSLFWYQQALGQGPEFLTYFQNEAQLDKSGLPSDRFFAERPEGSVSTLKIQRTQQEDSAVYLCASSYRRLAGPQETQYFGPGTRLLVL.

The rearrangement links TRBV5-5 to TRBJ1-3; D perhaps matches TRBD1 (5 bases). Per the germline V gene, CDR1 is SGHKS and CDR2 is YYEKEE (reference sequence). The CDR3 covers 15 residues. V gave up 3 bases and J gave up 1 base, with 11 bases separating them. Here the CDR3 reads CASSWARGSGNTIYF. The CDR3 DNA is TGTGCCAGCAGCTGGGCGCGGGGGTCTGGAAACACCATATATTTT.

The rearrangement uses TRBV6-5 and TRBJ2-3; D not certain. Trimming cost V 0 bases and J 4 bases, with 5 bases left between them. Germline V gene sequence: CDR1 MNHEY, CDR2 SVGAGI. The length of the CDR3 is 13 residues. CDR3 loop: CASSYSPADTQYF. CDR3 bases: TGTGCCAGCAGTTACTCTCCAGCAGATACGCAGTATTTT.

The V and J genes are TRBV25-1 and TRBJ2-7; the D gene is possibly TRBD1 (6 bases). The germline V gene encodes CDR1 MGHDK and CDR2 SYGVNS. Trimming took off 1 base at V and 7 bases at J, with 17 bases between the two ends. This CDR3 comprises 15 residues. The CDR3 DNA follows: TGTGCCAGCAGTGAATTTCTATCGGCAGGGGAAGAGCAGTACTTC. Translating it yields CASSEFLSAGEEQYF.

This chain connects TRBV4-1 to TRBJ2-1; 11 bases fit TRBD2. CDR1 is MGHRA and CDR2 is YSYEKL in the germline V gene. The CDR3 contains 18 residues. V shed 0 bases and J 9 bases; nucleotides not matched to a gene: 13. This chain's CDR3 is CASSQDGAPGLAASEQFF. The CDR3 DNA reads TGCGCCAGCAGCCAAGACGGGGCCCCGGGACTAGCGGCCAGTGAGCAGTTCTTC.

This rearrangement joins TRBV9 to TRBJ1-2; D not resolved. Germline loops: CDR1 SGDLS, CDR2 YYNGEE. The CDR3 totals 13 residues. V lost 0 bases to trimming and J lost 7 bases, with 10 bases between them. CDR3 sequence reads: CASSVGSERGYTF. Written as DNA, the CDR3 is TGTGCCAGCAGCGTAGGGTCAGAACGTGGCTACACCTTC.

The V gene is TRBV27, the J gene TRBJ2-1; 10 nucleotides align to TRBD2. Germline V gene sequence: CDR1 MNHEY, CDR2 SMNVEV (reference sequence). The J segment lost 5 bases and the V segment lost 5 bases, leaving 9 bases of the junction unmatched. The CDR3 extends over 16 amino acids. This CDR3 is CASSVLAGGMNNEQFF. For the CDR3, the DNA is TGTGCCAGCAGTGTCTTAGCGGGGGGCATGAACAATGAGCAGTTCTTC.

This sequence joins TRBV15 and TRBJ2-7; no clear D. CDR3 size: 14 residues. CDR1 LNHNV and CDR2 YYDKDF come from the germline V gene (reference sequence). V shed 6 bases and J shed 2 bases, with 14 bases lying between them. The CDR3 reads CATRNRAETYEQYF. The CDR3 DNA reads TGTGCCACCAGGAATCGTGCTGAGACCTACGAGCAGTACTTC.